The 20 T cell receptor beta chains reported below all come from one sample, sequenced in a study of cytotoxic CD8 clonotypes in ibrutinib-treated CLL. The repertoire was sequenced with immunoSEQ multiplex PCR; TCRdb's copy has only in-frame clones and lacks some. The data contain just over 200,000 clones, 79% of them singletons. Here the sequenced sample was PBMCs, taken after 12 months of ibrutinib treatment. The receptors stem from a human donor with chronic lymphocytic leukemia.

CDR3 sequence reads: CASRPSSLNTGELFF. The CDR3 nucleotides are TGTGCCAGTAGACCTAGCTCACTGAACACCGGGGAGCTGTTTTTT. This chain links TRBV19 with TRBJ2-2, with D maybe TRBD2 (5 bases). There are 15 residues in the CDR3. The germline V gene encodes CDR1 LNHDA and CDR2 SQIVND (reference sequence). V lost 6 bases and J lost 1, with 12 bases in between.

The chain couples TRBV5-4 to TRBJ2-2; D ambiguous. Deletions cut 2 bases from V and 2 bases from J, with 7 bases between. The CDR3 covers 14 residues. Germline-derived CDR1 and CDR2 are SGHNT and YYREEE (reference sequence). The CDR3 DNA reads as TGTGCCAGCAGCTTTAGTGAAAACACCGGGGAGCTGTTTTTT. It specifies CASSFSENTGELFF. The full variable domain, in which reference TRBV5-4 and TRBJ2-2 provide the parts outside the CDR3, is ETGVTQSPTHLIKTRGQQVTLRCSSQSGHNTVSWYQQALGQGPQFIFQYYREEENGRGNFPPRFSGLQFPNYSSELNVNALELDDSALYLCASSFSENTGELFFGEGSRLTVL.

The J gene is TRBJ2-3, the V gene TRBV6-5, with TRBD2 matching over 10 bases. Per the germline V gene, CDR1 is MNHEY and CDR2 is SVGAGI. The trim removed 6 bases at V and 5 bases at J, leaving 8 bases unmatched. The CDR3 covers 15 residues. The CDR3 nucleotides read TGTGCCAGCAGCTTTACTAGCGGGATTGAAGATACGCAGTATTTT. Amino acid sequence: CASSFTSGIEDTQYF.

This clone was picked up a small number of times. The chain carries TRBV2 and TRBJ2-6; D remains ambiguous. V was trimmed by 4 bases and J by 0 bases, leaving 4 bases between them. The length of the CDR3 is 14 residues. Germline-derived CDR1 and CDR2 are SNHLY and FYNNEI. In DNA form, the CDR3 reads TGTGCCAGCAGTGTAAGCTCTGGGGCCAACGTCCTGACTTTC. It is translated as CASSVSSGANVLTF.

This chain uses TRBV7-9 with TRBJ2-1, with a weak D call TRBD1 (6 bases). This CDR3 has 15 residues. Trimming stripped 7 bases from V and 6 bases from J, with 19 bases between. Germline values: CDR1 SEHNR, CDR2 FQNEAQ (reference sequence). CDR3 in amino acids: CASTIRRLGGNEQFF. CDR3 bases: TGTGCCAGCACCATCCGGAGGTTAGGGGGCAATGAGCAGTTCTTC.

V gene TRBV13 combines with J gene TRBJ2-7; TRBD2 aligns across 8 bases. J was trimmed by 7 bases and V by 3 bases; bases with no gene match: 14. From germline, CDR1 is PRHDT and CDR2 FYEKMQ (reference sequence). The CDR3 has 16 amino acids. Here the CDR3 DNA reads TGTGCCAGCAGCTTTTCGGGGGGGCTAACCTTCACTGAGCAGTACTTC. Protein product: CASSFSGGLTFTEQYF. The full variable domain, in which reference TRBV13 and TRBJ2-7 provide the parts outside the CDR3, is AAGVIQSPRHLIKEKRETATLKCYPIPRHDTVYWYQQGPGQDPQFLISFYEKMQSDKGSIPDRFSAQQFSDYHSELNMSSLELGDSALYFCASSFSGGLTFTEQYFGPGTRLTVT.

This CDR3 is CASSLMNRGTEAFF. The CDR3 region has the DNA TGTGCCAGCAGCTTAATGAACAGGGGGACTGAAGCTTTCTTT. V gene TRBV7-2 combines with J gene TRBJ1-1; TRBD1 matches 8 bases. There are 14 residues in the CDR3. Germline assignment: CDR1 SGHTA and CDR2 FQGNSA. V shed 2 bases, J shed 5 bases, and the junction held 4 bases outside the gene matches.

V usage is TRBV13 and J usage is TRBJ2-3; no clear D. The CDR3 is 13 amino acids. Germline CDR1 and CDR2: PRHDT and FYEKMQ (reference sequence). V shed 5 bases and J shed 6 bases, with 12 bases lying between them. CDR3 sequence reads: CASSPFSEDTQYF. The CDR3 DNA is TGTGCCAGCAGCCCCTTTTCGGAGGATACGCAGTATTTT. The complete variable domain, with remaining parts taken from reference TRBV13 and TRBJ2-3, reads AAGVIQSPRHLIKEKRETATLKCYPIPRHDTVYWYQQGPGQDPQFLISFYEKMQSDKGSIPDRFSAQQFSDYHSELNMSSLELGDSALYFCASSPFSEDTQYFGPGTRLTVL.

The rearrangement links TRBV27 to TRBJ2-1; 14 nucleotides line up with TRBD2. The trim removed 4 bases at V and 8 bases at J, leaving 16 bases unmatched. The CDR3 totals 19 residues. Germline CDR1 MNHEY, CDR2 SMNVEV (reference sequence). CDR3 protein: CASSSQLPTSGRAGDEQFF. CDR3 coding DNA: TGTGCCAGCAGTTCCCAACTCCCGACTAGCGGGAGGGCCGGGGATGAGCAGTTCTTC.

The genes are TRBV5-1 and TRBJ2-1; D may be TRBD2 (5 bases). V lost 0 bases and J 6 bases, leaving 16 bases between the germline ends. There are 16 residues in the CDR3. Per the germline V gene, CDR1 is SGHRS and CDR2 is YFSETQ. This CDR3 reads CASSLVLDRGSNEQFF. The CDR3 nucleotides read TGCGCCAGCAGCTTGGTCCTGGACCGGGGATCCAATGAGCAGTTCTTC.

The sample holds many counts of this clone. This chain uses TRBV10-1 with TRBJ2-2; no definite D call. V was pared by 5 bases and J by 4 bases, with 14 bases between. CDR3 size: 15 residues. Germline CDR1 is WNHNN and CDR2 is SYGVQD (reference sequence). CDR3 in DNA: TGCGCCAGCAGTACCGTGAGTGGGCCCACCGGGGAGCTGTTTTTT. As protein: CASSTVSGPTGELFF.

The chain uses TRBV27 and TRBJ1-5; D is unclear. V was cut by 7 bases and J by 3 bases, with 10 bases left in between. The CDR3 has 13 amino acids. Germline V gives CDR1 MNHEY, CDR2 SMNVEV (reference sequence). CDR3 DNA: TGTGCCAGCAAGAAAGGGCCCAATCAGCCCCAGCATTTT. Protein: CASKKGPNQPQHF.

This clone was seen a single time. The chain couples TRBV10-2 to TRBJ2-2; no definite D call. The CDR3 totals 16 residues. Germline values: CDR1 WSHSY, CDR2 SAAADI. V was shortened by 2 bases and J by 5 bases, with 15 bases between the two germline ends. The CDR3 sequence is CASSEAALSGTGELFF. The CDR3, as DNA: TGCGCCAGCAGTGAGGCGGCCCTAAGTGGTACCGGGGAGCTGTTTTTT.

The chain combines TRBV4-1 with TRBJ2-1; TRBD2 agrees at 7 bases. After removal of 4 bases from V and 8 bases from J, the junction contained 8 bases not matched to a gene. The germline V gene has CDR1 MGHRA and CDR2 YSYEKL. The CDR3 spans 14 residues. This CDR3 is CASSPAGGDYEQFF. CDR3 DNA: TGCGCCAGCAGCCCCGCTGGGGGGGACTATGAGCAGTTCTTC.

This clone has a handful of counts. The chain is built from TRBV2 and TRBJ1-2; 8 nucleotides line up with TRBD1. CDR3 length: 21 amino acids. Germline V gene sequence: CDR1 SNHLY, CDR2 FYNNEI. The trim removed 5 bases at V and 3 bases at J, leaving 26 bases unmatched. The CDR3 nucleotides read TGTGCCAGCAGTTCGACAGGGGCCTACTTCTTAGTAGACCCTTCTGACTATGGCTACACCTTC. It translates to CASSSTGAYFLVDPSDYGYTF.

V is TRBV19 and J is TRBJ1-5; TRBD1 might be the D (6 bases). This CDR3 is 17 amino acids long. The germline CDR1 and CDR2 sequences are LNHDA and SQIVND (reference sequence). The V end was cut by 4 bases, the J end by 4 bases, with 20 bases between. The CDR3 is CASSRGAHGGSNQPQHF. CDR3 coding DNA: TGTGCCAGTAGTAGGGGAGCCCACGGGGGCTCTAATCAGCCCCAGCATTTT.

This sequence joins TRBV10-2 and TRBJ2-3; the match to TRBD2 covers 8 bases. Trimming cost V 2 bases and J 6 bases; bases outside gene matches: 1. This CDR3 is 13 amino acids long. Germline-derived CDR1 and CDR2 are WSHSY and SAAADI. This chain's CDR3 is CASSEGGGDTQYF. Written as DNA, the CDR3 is TGCGCCAGCAGTGAGGGCGGGGGGGATACGCAGTATTTT.

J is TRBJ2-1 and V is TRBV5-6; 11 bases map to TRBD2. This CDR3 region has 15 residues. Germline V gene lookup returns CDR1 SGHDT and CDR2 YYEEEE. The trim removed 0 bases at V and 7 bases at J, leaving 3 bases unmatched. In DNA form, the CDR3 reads TGTGCCAGCAGCTTGGGTAGCGGGAGGGGGAATGAGCAGTTCTTC. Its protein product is CASSLGSGRGNEQFF.

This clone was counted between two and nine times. CDR3 coding DNA: TGTGCCATCAGGGACAGGGTTCAAGAGACCCAGTACTTC. Translation gives CAIRDRVQETQYF. The chain couples TRBV10-3 to TRBJ2-5; 8 bases match TRBD1. The CDR3 sequence is 13 residues long. Germline lookup yields CDR1 ENHRY and CDR2 SYGVKD. J lost 2 bases, V lost 6 bases, and 2 bases had no gene match.

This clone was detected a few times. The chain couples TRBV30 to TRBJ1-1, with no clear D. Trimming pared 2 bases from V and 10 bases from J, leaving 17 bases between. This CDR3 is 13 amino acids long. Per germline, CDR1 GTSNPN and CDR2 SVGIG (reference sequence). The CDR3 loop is CAWSLGLSEIAFF. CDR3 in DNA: TGTGCCTGGAGTTTGGGGTTATCTGAGATAGCTTTCTTT.